These 20 T cell receptor beta chains were sequenced from one sample in a study of blood T cell repertoires in COVID-19. Generated by immunoSEQ multiplex PCR, the TCRdb table keeps only in-frame clones and is missing some. The table has approximately 450,000 clones, around 89% seen once. The sequenced material came from peripheral blood. The source is a young woman with acute or convalescent COVID-19.

This clone showed up just once. This CDR3 reads CASSPGTGRRETQYF. Written as DNA, the CDR3 is TGTGCCAGCTCACCCGGGACAGGAAGGCGGGAGACCCAGTACTTC. V gene TRBV18 combines with J gene TRBJ2-5, with 8 positions matching TRBD1. The germline CDR1 and CDR2 sequences are KGHSH and LQKENI. The V segment lost 3 bases and the J segment 5 bases; nucleotides outside the gene matches: 8. This CDR3 is built from 15 residues.

This chain uses TRBV12-3 or TRBV12-4 with TRBJ1-1; maybe TRBD1 (5 bases). The V and J ends lost 11 bases and 4 bases respectively, with 17 bases between them. This CDR3 is built from 13 residues. CDR3 in DNA: TGTGCCGGGCCAGGCAGGGAGGTCACTGAAGCTTTCTTT. This translates into CAGPGREVTEAFF.

The chain carries TRBV29-1 and TRBJ1-6, with D uncertain. Trimming took off 4 bases at V and 8 bases at J, with 6 bases between the two ends. The CDR3 totals 11 residues. Germline lookup yields CDR1 SQVTM and CDR2 ANQGSEA. CDR3 nucleotides: TGCAGCGTTGGGGAGGATTCACCCCTCCACTTT. Protein product: CSVGEDSPLHF.

This clone is a singleton in its sample. The chain joins TRBV18 to TRBJ2-3, with TRBD2 matching over 11 bases. Germline CDR1 is KGHSH and CDR2 is LQKENI. V was pared by 6 bases and J by 6 bases, with 11 bases of the junction left unmatched. The length of the CDR3 is 16 residues. CDR3: CASSPGLAAVRDTQYF. The CDR3 nucleotides are TGTGCCAGCTCGCCGGGACTAGCGGCCGTCAGGGATACGCAGTATTTT. The variable domain in full, with the rest retrieved from reference TRBV18 and TRBJ2-3, is NAGVMQNPRHLVRRRGQEARLRCSPMKGHSHVYWYRQLPEEGLKFMVYLQKENIIDESGMPKERFSAEFPKEGPSILRIQQVVRGDSAAYFCASSPGLAAVRDTQYFGPGTRLTVL.

The V call is TRBV18, the J call TRBJ1-5; possible D gene TRBD1, 5 bases. V was clipped by 3 bases and J by 0 bases, with 9 bases between them. CDR1 and CDR2 (germline): KGHSH, LQKENI. The CDR3 is 15 amino acids. The CDR3 nucleotides read TGTGCCAGCTCACCGTCAGGGAATAGCAATCAGCCCCAGCATTTT. Its protein is CASSPSGNSNQPQHF.

The rearrangement joins TRBV11-2 to TRBJ1-1; the D is unclear. Germline V lookup: CDR1 SGHAT, CDR2 FQNNGV. The V and J ends lost 6 bases and 6 bases respectively, with 14 bases between them. There are 13 residues in the CDR3. The CDR3 DNA reads as TGTGCCAGCAGTCCAATCGCTAGGCCTGAAGCTTTCTTT. Translating it yields CASSPIARPEAFF.

The chain recombines TRBV6-5 with TRBJ1-2; D gene uncertain. This CDR3 comprises 13 residues. V was cut by 2 bases and J by 4 bases, with 8 bases left in between. CDR1 and CDR2 from the germline V gene are MNHEY and SVGAGI. CDR3 sequence: CASSYGPLYGYTF. In DNA form, the CDR3 reads TGTGCCAGCAGTTACGGGCCGCTCTATGGCTACACCTTC.

This chain joins TRBV24-1 and TRBJ1-2; the D gene is possibly TRBD1 (5 bases). Trimming took 3 bases from V and 8 from J, leaving 12 bases between them. Per the germline V gene, CDR1 is KGHDR and CDR2 is SFDVKD. This CDR3 contains 13 residues. In nucleotides, the CDR3 is TGTGCCACCAGTGATGCGGGACTGGGGGGCTACACCTTC. Translation: CATSDAGLGGYTF.

This chain links TRBV6-5 with TRBJ1-1, with D possibly TRBD1 on 5 matching bases. V was shortened by 9 bases and J by 1 base, with 18 bases between the two germline ends. The CDR3 extends over 15 amino acids. Germline V lookup: CDR1 MNHEY, CDR2 SVGAGI. CDR3 amino acids: CARGGREKKNTEAFF. The CDR3, as DNA: TGTGCCAGGGGGGGGAGGGAAAAGAAGAACACTGAAGCTTTCTTT.

This chain connects TRBV27 to TRBJ2-3; 10 nucleotides agree with TRBD1. The germline V gene has CDR1 MNHEY and CDR2 SMNVEV (reference sequence). Unmatched junction bases numbered 8, after V lost 5 bases and J lost 3 bases. The CDR3 is 16 amino acids. The DNA of the CDR3 is TGTGCCAGCAGTCAACTCCGGGACAGGGGTACAGATACGCAGTATTTT. This codes for CASSQLRDRGTDTQYF.

The chain carries TRBV11-2 and TRBJ1-2, with 8 bases identical to TRBD1. V lost 5 bases and J lost 4; bases outside the gene matches: 3. The CDR3 runs to 13 residues. Germline CDR1 is SGHAT and CDR2 is FQNNGV. The CDR3 here is CASSLGQAYGYTF. The CDR3 DNA follows: TGTGCCAGCAGCCTGGGACAGGCCTATGGCTACACCTTC.

This chain links TRBV6-4 with TRBJ2-2; 7 nucleotides match TRBD1. The V segment lost 4 bases and the J segment 2 bases; nucleotides outside the gene matches: 4. Per germline, CDR1 MRHNA and CDR2 SNTAGT. This CDR3 has 15 residues. The CDR3 nucleotides read TGTGCCAGCAGTGCGAGGACAGGAAACACCGGGGAGCTGTTTTTT. Amino acids: CASSARTGNTGELFF.

The sample holds one count of this clone. The chain couples TRBV5-1 to TRBJ2-5; D is perhaps TRBD2 (5 bases). Trimming took 4 bases from V and 4 from J, leaving 14 bases between them. The germline V gene has CDR1 SGHRS and CDR2 YFSETQ. This CDR3 region has 14 residues. In DNA form, the CDR3 reads TGCGCCAGCAGCCCGACGTTGGCGGGAGAGACCCAGTACTTC. This encodes CASSPTLAGETQYF.

The chain is built from TRBV14 and TRBJ1-3, with 9 nucleotides matching TRBD1. Unmatched junction bases numbered 4, after V lost 3 bases and J lost 4 bases. The CDR3 length is 15 residues. Per the germline V gene, CDR1 is SGHDN and CDR2 is FVKESK. The CDR3 loop reads CASSHRTGAGNTIYF. The CDR3 nucleotides read TGTGCCAGCAGCCATCGGACAGGGGCCGGAAACACCATATATTTT.

This clone was counted once. The CDR3 DNA follows: TGTGCCAGTAGTATAATCCAGGGTTGGGGAAATGAGCAGTTCTTC. This encodes CASSIIQGWGNEQFF. This chain uses TRBV19 with TRBJ2-1; weak D call: TRBD1 (5 bases). This CDR3 has 15 residues. Trimming took off 2 bases at V and 7 bases at J, with 15 bases between the two ends. The germline gives CDR1 LNHDA, CDR2 SQIVND (reference sequence). Complete variable domain (other parts from reference TRBV19 and TRBJ2-1): DGGITQSPKYLFRKEGQNVTLSCEQNLNHDAMYWYRQDPGQGLRLIYYSQIVNDFQKGDIAEGYSVSREKKESFPLTVTSAQKNPTAFYLCASSIIQGWGNEQFFGPGTRLTVL.

This chain links TRBV5-1 with TRBJ1-4, with D unclear. Germline CDR1 reads SGHRS; CDR2 reads YFSETQ. The CDR3 is made up of 15 amino acids. The germline V and J ends were trimmed by 0 bases and 8 bases, with 14 bases remaining between them. CDR3 sequence: CASSLAGGGREKLFF. The CDR3 DNA reads as TGCGCCAGCAGCTTGGCTGGCGGAGGGCGAGAAAAACTGTTTTTT.

This rearrangement joins TRBV28 to TRBJ1-2; TRBD1 aligns across 9 bases. The CDR3 runs 17 residues. After removal of 3 bases from V and 0 bases from J, the junction contained 8 bases not matched to a gene. Germline V gives CDR1 MDHEN, CDR2 SYDVKM. CDR3 sequence: CASSFLPGQGANYGYTF. The CDR3 nucleotides are TGTGCCAGCAGTTTCCTGCCGGGACAGGGTGCTAACTATGGCTACACCTTC.

V gene TRBV5-6 combines with J gene TRBJ2-1; D remains ambiguous. The V and J ends lost 2 bases and 10 bases respectively, with 7 bases between them. Germline lookup yields CDR1 SGHDT and CDR2 YYEEEE. CDR3 length: 11 amino acids. The CDR3 loop is CASSFSREQFF. CDR3 DNA: TGTGCCAGCAGCTTCTCGAGAGAGCAGTTCTTC.

This rearrangement joins TRBV6-2 or TRBV6-3 to TRBJ2-7; D unclear. The CDR3 has 14 residues. Germline-derived CDR1 and CDR2 are MNHEY and SVGEGT. The germline V and J ends were trimmed by 2 bases and 0 bases, with 8 bases remaining between them. Here the CDR3 DNA reads TGTGCCAGCAGTTACCCACAGAGCTCCTACGAGCAGTACTTC. It codes for CASSYPQSSYEQYF.

The chain is built from TRBV28 and TRBJ2-3, with 10 bases lining up with TRBD2. The germline V gene has CDR1 MDHEN and CDR2 SYDVKM. Germline trimming cut 6 bases from V and 1 base from J; bases unmatched to any gene: 4. The CDR3 runs 15 residues. The CDR3 here is CASSYLAGGTDTQYF. The CDR3 DNA follows: TGTGCCAGCAGCTATCTAGCGGGGGGCACAGATACGCAGTATTTT.